Reported below is one T cell receptor beta chain. What it binds is unknown. Primers for the PCR totalled 60 Vbeta and 13 Jbeta. In the authors' methods: It was a later analysis that counted about 80 million unique TCR beta chains, of which approximately 11 million were shared. Profiling relied on immunoSEQ multiplex PCR, and the TCRdb table lists in-frame clones only, not all of them. The V and J calls and clone size are taken from that table; D and trimming were inferred from the DNA. The data show approximately 140,000 clones, with over 70% seen just once and roughly 6.7% held by the top ten. This entry belongs to a study of cytomegalovirus exposure and HLA in healthy donors. Notes on the study in general: Presence/absence analyses rested on an assumption that sequencing depth was roughly uniform across donors. Association of a missense DCLRE1C variant with TCR beta V- and J-gene trimming was reported in a later analysis.

The CDR3 is 12 amino acids. Germline assignment: CDR1 SGHKS and CDR2 YYEKEE (reference sequence). V lost 4 bases to trimming and J lost 4 bases, with 8 bases between them. The V and J genes are TRBV5-5 and TRBJ1-1; no reliable D call. Sequenced sample: PBMCs. The TCR originated in a woman in her thirties or forties in good health and CMV-seropositive. CDR3 loop: CASSPEGTEAFF. CDR3 DNA: TGTGCCAGCAGCCCCGAGGGCACTGAAGCTTTCTTT.